The text below deals with one TCR beta chain. Its target is unknown. Time point noted: persistent/refractory GD, antithyroid drugs over 5 years with positive TRAb. The authors made the TCR library using RNA they extracted from PBMCs. This specimen belongs to a study of regulatory T cells in long-lasting Graves disease. Study-level results: Sharing of public clonotypes was greater in persistent patients (under 3,000) than in new patients (around 880). Persistent Graves' patients had lower TCR diversity than newly diagnosed ones.

Building the TCR beta libraries relied on iRepertoire HTBI primers, and CDR3 regions underwent Arm-PCR. TCRdb re-called the multiplex PCR reads with MiXCR, one entry per CDR3 protein. The table has 450,000 or so distinct CDR3 sequences, less than 25% seen once; the top ten hold about 8.3%. This TCR came from a female donor with Graves disease. The sample here was peripheral blood mononuclear cells (PBMCs), taken when the disease was refractory, from a patient treated with antithyroid drugs.

The CDR3 DNA reads TGTGCCAGCAGTTTCCTCAGGGCAGGAGGAACGTTGGATACGCAGTATTTT. Translation: CASSFLRAGGTLDTQYF. V and J are TRBV27 and TRBJ2-7; D may be TRBD1 or TRBD2 (5 bases each). Judging by the DNA end, TRBJ2-3 fits better; the J call may be wrong. Germline CDR1 is MNHEY and CDR2 is SMNVEV (reference sequence). The CDR3 runs 17 residues.